This T cell receptor beta chain is drawn from a study of long-term antiretroviral therapy in people with HIV. The CDR3 has 14 amino acids. With V trimmed by 4 bases and J by 3 bases, 3 bases remained unmatched. Looked up from germline, CDR1 is SGHRS and CDR2 is YFSETQ. This clone has more than one count but fewer than ten. At survey level, the immunoSEQ assay was run in its v3.0 version. Assay: immunoSEQ multiplex PCR; the TCRdb copy retains only in-frame clones and omits some. The sample gives under 10,000 clones, approximately 78% of which show up once; roughly 18% is in the top ten. Source: unsorted PBMCs, taken 0.7 years after starting antiretroviral therapy. The clonotype was recovered from a man aged 40-49 years with HIV. The chain employs TRBV5-1 and TRBJ2-7, with TRBD2 matching over 11 bases. The CDR3 region has the DNA TGCGCCAGCAGCCAGGGGACTAGCGGCTACGAGCAGTACTTC. Its protein is CASSQGTSGYEQYF. Full variable domain (missing parts from reference TRBV5-1 and TRBJ2-7): KAGVTQTPRYLIKTRGQQVTLSCSPISGHRSVSWYQQTPGQGLQFLFEYFSETQRNKGNFPGRFSGRQFSNSRSEMNVSTLELGDSALYLCASSQGTSGYEQYFGPGTRLTVT.